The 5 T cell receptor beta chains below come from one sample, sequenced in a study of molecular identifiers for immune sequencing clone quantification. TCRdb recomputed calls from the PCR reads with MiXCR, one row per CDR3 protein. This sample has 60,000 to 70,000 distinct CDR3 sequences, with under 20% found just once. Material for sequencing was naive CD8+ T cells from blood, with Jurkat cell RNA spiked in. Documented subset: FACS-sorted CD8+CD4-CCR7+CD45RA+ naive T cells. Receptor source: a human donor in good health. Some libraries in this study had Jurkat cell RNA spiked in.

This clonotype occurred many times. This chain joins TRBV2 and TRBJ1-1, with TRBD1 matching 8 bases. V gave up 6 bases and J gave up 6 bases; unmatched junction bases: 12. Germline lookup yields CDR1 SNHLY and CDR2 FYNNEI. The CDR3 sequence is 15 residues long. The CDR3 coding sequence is TGTGCCAGCAGCGCTCCTGATGACAGGGGCGCTGAAGCTTTCTTT. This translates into CASSAPDDRGAEAFF. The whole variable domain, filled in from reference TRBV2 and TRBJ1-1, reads EPEVTQTPSHQVTQMGQEVILRCVPISNHLYFYWYRQILGQKVEFLVSFYNNEISEKSEIFDDQFSVERPDGSNFTLKIRSTKLEDSAMYFCASSAPDDRGAEAFFGQGTRLTVV.

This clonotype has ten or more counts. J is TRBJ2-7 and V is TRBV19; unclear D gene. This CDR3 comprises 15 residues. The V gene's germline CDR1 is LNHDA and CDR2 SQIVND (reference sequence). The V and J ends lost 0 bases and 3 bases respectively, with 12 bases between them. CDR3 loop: CASSIDLVTLYEQYF. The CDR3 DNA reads TGTGCCAGTAGTATAGATCTAGTCACTCTCTACGAGCAGTACTTC.

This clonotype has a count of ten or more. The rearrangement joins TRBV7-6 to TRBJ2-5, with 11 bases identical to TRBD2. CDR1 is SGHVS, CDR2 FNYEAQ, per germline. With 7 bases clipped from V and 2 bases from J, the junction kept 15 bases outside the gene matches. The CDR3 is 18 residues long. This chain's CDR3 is CASIDPTGTSGLQETQYF. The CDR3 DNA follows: TGTGCCAGCATCGATCCTACCGGGACTAGCGGATTGCAAGAGACCCAGTACTTC.

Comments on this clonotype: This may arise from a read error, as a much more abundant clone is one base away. CDR3 nucleotide sequence: TGTGCTAGTAGTCCTATGGGGGGGGTCCATCAGCCCCGGCATTTT. It specifies CASSPMGGVHQPRHF. V gene TRBV12-5 combines with J gene TRBJ1-5; perhaps TRBD1 as D (5 bases). In germline, CDR1 is LGHNT, CDR2 FRNRAP. The CDR3 loop spans 15 amino acids.

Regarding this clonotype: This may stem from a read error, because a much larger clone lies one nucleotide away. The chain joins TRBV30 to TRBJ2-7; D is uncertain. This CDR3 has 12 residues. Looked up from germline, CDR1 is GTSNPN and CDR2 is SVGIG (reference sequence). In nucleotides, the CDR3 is TGTGCCTGGAGTGAGAGCCGCTACGAGCAGCACTTC. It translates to CAWSESRYEQHF.